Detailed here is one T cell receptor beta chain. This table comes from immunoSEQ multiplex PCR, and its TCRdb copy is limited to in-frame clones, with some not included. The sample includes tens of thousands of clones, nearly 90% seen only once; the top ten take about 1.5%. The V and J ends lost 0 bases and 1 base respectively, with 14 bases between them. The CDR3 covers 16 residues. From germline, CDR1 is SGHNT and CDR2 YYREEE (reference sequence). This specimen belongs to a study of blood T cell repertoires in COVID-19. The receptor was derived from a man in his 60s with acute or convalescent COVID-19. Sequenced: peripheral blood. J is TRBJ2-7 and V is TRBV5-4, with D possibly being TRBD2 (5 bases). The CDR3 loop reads CASSLGLTSGSYEQYF. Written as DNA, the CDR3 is TGTGCCAGCAGCTTGGGCCTCACTAGTGGATCCTACGAGCAGTACTTC.